This TCR beta chain stems from a study of patients and donors after allogeneic stem cell transplantation (dated by TCRdb to about 2020). Library creation used RT-PCR. The sequencer listed for this sample is NextSeq 550. TCRdb cleaned the public reads at Q25 with fastp, built clones with MiXCR and kept in-frame beta chains. All rows with the same CDR3 protein become a single entry with the most common DNA and genes. The sample contains some 960,000 distinct CDR3 sequences, about a sixth of them found a single time. The ten largest clones add up to around 5.5% of the sample. This clonotype was observed many times. Its antigen is not yet known. The sample holds no much larger clone one base away, and base qualities are not on file. Cut back by 3 bases and 0 bases, the V and J ends lie 6 bases apart. The germline V gene (reference sequence) specifies DFQATT as CDR1 and SNEGSKA as CDR2. The CDR3, cysteine through phenylalanine, is 13 amino acids long. Only the CDR3 portion is preserved as DNA: 39 bases, with reading frame beginning at the first base.

The TCR was taken from a human donor who was either an allogeneic HSCT recipient or a stem cell or donor lymphocyte infusion donor (not recorded which). It is not recorded whose cells these are; they may come from a transplant donor. The receptor chain draws on TRBV20-1 and TRBJ2-4; the D gene lacks a confident call. The material sequenced was blood, either unsorted or a sorted T cell fraction (not recorded which). CDR3 reads: CSASTKAKNIQYF. The sequence in DNA is TGCAGTGCTAGCACTAAAGCCAAAAACATTCAGTACTTC.